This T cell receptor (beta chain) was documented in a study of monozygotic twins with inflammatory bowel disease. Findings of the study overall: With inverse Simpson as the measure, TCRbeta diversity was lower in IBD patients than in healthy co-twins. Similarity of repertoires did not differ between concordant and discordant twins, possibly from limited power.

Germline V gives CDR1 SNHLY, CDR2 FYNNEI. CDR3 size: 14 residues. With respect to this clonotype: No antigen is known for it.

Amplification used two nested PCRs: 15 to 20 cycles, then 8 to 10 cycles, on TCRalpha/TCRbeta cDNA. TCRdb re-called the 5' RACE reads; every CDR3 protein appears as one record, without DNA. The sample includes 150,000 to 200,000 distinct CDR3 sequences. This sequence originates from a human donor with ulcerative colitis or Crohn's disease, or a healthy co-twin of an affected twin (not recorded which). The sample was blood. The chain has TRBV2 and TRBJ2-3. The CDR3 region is CASSEAVSTDTQYF.